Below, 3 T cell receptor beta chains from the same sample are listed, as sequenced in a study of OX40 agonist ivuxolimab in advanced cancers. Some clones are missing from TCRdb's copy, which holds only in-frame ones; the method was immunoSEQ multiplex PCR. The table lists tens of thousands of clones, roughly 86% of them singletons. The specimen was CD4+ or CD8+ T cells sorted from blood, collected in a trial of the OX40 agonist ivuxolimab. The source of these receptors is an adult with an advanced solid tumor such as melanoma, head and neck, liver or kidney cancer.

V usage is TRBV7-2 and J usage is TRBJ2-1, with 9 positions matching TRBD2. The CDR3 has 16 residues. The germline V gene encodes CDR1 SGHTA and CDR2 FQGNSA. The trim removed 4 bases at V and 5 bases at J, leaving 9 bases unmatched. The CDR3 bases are TGTGCCAGCAGCTCAGCGAGCGGGGGGATTAACAATGAGCAGTTCTTC. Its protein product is CASSSASGGINNEQFF.

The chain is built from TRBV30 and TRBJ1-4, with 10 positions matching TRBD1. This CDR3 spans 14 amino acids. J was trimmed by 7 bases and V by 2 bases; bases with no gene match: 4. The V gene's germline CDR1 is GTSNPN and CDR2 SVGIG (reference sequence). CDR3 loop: CAWSSGTGVEKLFF. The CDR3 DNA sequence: TGTGCCTGGAGTTCCGGGACAGGGGTTGAAAAACTGTTTTTT.

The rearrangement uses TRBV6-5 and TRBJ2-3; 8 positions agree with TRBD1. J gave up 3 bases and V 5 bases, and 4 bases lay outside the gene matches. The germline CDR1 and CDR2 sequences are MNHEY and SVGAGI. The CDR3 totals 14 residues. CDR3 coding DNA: TGTGCCAGCAGTCTCAGGGGGCAAACAGATACGCAGTATTTT. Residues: CASSLRGQTDTQYF.